What follows is one T cell receptor beta chain and its context. Using immunoSEQ multiplex PCR, the repertoire was profiled, and TCRdb retains in-frame clones only, with some absent. The repertoire consists of roughly 86,000 clones, with approximately 95% occurring once and the leading ten covering about 1.5%. Germline lookup yields CDR1 SGHAT and CDR2 FQNNGV. The germline V and J ends were trimmed by 2 bases and 2 bases, with 12 bases remaining between them. There are 16 residues in the CDR3. This entry comes from a study of control samples from healthy donors and cancer patients. The sequenced sample was blood. The rearrangement joins TRBV11-2 to TRBJ2-2, with D possibly being TRBD2 (6 bases). This TCR derives from a woman between 25 and 40 years old in good health. DNA of the CDR3: TGTGCCAGCAGCTTACGGGTTAGCGGTAACACCGGGGAGCTGTTTTTT. It yields the protein CASSLRVSGNTGELFF.